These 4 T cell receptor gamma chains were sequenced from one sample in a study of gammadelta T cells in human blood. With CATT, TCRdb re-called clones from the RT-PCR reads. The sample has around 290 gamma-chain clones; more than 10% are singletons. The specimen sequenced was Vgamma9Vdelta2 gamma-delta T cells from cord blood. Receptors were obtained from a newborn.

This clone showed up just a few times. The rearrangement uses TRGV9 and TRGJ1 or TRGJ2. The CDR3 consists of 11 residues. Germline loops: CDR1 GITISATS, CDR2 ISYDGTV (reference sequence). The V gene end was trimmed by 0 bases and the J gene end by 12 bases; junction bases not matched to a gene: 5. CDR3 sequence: CALWEVRGKLF. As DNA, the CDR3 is TGTGCCTTGTGGGAGGTGCGCGGGAAACTCTTT.

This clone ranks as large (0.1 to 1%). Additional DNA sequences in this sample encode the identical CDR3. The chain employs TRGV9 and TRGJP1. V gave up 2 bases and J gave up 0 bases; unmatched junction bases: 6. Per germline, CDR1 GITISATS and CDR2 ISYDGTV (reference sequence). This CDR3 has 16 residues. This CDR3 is CALWEANNTTGWFKIF. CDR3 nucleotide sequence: TGTGCCTTGTGGGAGGCCAACAATACCACTGGTTGGTTCAAGATATTT.

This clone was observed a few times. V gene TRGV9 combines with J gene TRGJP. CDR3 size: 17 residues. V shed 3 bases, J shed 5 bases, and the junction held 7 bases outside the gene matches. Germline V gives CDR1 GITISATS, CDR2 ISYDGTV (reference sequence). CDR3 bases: TGTGCCTTGTGGGAGTTTCGAGAAGAGTTGGGCAAAAAAATCAAGGTATTT. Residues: CALWEFREELGKKIKVF.

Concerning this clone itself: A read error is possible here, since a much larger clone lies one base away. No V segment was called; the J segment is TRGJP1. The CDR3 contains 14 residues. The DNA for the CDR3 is TGTGCTTTGTGGTCTTATACCACTGGTTGGTTCAAGATATTT. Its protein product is CALWSYTTGWFKIF.